This T cell receptor beta chain was recorded in a study of T cells after somatic rescue of genetic block. This table comes from immunoSEQ multiplex PCR, and its TCRdb copy is limited to in-frame clones, with some not included. The sample shows approximately 58,000 clones, roughly 96% of them seen only once. Per the germline V gene, CDR1 is SEHNR and CDR2 is FQNEAQ (reference sequence). This CDR3 has 15 amino acids. J was trimmed by 4 bases and V by 1 base; bases with no gene match: 4. Specimen: peripheral blood mononuclear cells (PBMCs). The receptor was isolated from a child younger than two. This chain uses TRBV7-9 with TRBJ2-1; TRBD1 matches 7 bases. The CDR3 is CASSLGTGPYNEQFF. The CDR3 DNA reads TGTGCCAGCAGCTTAGGGACAGGTCCTTACAATGAGCAGTTCTTC.